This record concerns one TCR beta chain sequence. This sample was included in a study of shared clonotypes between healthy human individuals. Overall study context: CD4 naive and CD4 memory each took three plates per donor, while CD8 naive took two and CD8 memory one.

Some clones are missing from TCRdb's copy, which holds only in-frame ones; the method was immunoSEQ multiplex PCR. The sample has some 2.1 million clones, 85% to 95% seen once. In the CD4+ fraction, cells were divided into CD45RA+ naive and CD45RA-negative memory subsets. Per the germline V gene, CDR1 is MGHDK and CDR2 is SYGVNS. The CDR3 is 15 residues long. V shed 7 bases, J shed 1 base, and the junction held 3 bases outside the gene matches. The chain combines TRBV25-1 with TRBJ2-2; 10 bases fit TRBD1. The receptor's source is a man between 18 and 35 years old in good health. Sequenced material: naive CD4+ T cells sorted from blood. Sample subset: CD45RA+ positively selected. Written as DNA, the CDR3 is TGTGCCAGCAACGGACAGGGGGGGAACACCGGGGAGCTGTTTTTT. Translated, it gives CASNGQGGNTGELFF. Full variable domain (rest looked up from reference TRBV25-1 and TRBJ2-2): EADIYQTPRYLVIGTGKKITLECSQTMGHDKMYWYQQDPGMELHLIHYSYGVNSTEKGDLSSESTVSRIRTEHFPLTLESARPSHTSQYLCASNGQGGNTGELFFGEGSRLTVL.